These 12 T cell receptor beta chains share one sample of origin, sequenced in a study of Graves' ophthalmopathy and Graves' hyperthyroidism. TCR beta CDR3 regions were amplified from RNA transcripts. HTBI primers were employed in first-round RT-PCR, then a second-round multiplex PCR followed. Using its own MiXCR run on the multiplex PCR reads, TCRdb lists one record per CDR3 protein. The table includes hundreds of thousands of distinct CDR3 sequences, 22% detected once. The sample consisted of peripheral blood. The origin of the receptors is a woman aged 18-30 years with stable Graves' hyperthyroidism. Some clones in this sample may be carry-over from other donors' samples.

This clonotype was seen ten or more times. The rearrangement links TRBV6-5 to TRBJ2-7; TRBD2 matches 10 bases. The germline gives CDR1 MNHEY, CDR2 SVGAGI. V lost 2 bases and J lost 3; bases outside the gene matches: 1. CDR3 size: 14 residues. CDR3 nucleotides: TGTGCCAGCAGTTACCGGACTAGCGGCTACGAGCAGTACTTC. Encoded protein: CASSYRTSGYEQYF.

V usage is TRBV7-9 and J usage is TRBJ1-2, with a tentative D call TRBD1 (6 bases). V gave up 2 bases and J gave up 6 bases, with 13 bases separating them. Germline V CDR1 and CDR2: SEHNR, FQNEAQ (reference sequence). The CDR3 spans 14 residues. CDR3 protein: CASSLLTGSHGYTF. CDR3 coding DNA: TGTGCCAGCAGCTTACTTACAGGGAGCCATGGCTACACCTTC.

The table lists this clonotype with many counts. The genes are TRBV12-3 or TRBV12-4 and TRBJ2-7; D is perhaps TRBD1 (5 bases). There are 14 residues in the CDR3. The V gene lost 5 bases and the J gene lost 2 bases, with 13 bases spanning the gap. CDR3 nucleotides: TGTGCCAGCAGTCGACAGCGTTCCCCCTACGAGCAGTACTTC. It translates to CASSRQRSPYEQYF.

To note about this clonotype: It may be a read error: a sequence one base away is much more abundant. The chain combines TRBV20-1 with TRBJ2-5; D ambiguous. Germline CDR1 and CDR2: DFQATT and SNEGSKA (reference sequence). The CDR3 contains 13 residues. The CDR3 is CSARETIEATLYF. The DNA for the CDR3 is TGCAGTGCTAGAGAAACGATAGAGGCAACCCTGTACTTC.

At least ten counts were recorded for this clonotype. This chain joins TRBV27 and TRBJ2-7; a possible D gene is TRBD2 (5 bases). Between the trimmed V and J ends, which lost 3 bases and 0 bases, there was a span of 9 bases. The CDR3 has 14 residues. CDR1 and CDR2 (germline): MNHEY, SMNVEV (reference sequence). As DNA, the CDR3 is TGTGCCAGCAGTTTTGGACTGAGCTCCTACGAGCAGTACTTC. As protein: CASSFGLSSYEQYF.

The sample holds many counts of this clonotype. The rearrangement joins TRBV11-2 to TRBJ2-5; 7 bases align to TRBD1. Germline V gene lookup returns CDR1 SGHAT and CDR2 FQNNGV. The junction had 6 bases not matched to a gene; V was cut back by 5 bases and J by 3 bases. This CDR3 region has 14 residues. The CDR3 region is CASSTGQVEETQYF. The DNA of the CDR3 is TGTGCCAGCAGCACCGGACAGGTGGAAGAGACCCAGTACTTC.

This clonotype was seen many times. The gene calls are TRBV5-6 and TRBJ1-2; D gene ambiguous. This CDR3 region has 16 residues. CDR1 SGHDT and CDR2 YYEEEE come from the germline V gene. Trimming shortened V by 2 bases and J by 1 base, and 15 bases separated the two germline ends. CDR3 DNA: TGTGCCAGCAGCTTTCGGTGGGCAGATTATAACTATGGCTACACCTTC. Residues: CASSFRWADYNYGYTF.

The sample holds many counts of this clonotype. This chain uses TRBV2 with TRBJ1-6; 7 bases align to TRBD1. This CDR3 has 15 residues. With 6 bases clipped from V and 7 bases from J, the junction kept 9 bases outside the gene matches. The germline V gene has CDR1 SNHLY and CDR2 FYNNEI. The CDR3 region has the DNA TGTGCCAGCAGGAGGGAAGGGACAGCAAATTCACCCCTCCACTTT. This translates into CASRREGTANSPLHF.

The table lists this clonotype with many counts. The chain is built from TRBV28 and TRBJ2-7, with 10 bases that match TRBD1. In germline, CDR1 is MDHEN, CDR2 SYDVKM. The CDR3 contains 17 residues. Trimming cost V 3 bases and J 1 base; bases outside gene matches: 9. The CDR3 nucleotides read TGTGCCAGCAGTTTGGGTTGGGGGACAGGGGATTCCTACGAGCAGTACTTC. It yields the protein CASSLGWGTGDSYEQYF.

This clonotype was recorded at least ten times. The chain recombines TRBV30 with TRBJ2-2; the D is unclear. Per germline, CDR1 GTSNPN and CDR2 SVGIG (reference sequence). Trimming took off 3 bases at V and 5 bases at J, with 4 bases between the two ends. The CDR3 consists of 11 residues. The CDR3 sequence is CAWSETGELFF. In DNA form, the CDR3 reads TGTGCCTGGAGCGAGACCGGGGAGCTGTTTTTT.

The CDR3 is CASSDNDGSGANVLTF. CDR3 bases: TGTGCCAGCAGTGACAACGATGGCTCTGGGGCCAACGTCCTGACTTTC. The V gene is TRBV6-1, the J gene TRBJ2-6; D is undetermined. The CDR3 extends over 16 amino acids. Trimming removed 3 bases at V and 0 bases at J, with 9 bases between. Germline CDR1 MNHNS, CDR2 SASEGT.

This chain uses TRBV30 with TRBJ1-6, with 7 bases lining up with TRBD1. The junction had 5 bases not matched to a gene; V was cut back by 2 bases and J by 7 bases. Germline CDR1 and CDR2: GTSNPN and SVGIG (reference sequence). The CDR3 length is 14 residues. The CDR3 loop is CAWSPGQINSPLHF. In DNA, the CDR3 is TGTGCCTGGAGTCCGGGACAGATAAATTCACCCCTCCACTTT.